The sequence of this T cell receptor (beta chain) was determined in a study of human T cells and chemical hapten exposure. Germline V CDR1 and CDR2: SGHRS, YFSETQ. The CDR3 is 15 amino acids. Trimming removed 7 bases from V and 3 bases from J; junction bases left unmatched: 6. The time point is: pre-sensitization, week 0. The treatment: therapeutic diphenylcyclopropenone sensitization with weekly scalp DPC. Using its own MiXCR run on the RACE reads, TCRdb lists one record per CDR3 protein. The sample has about 180,000 distinct CDR3 sequences, around 30% seen once. The TCR was taken from a woman younger than 45 with alopecia areata. Some clones in this sample may be carry-over from other donors' samples. The sequencing used whole blood, collected in connection with sensitization to the hapten diphenylcyclopropenone (DPC). V is TRBV5-1 and J is TRBJ2-2, with 10 bases fitting TRBD1. The CDR3 region is CASSPGTGDTGELFF. In DNA, the CDR3 is TGCGCCAGCTCCCCTGGGACAGGGGACACCGGGGAGCTGTTTTTT.